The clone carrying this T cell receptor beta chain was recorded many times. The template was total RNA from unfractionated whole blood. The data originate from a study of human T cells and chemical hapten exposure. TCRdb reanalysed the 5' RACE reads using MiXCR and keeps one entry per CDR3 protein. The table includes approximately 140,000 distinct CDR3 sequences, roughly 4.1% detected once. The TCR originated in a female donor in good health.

The CDR3 here is CASSGTGGLISPLHF. The CDR3 DNA reads as TGTGCCAGCAGTGGGACAGGGGGTTTGATTTCACCCCTCCACTTT. The genes are TRBV25-1 and TRBJ1-6; 10 positions agree with TRBD1. After removal of 4 bases from V and 9 bases from J, the junction contained 6 bases not matched to a gene. This CDR3 contains 15 residues. Germline values: CDR1 MGHDK, CDR2 SYGVNS.